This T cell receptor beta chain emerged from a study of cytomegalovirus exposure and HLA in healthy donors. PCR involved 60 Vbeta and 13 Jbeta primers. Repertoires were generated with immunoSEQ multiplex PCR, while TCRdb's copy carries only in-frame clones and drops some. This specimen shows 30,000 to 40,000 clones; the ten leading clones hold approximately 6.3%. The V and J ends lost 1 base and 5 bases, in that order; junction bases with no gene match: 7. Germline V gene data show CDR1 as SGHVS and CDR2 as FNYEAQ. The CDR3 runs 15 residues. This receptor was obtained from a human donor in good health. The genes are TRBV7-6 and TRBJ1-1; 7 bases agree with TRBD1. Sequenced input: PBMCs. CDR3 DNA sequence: TGTGCCAGCAGCTTAGAGGAGGGGGCTTGGACTGAAGCTTTCTTT. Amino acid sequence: CASSLEEGAWTEAFF.